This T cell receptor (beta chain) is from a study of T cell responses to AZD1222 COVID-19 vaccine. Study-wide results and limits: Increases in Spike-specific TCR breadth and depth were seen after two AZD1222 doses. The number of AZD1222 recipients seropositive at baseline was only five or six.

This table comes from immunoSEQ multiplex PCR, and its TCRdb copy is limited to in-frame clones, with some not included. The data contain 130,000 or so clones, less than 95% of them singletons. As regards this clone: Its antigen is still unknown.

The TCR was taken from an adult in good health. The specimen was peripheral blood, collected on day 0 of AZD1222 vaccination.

CDR3: CASREDNGYGYTF. The CDR3 DNA is TGTGCCAGCAGAGAGGATAATGGTTATGGCTACACCTTC. The gene calls are TRBV28 and TRBJ1-2; D not resolved. This CDR3 is built from 13 residues. The germline V gene encodes CDR1 MDHEN and CDR2 SYDVKM. V dropped 6 bases and J dropped 5 bases, with 13 bases sitting between them.